This entry concerns a single T cell receptor beta chain. This sample stems from a study of CD8+ T cells in alopecia areata. Study details: Treated patients were dosed with oral tofacitinib, taking 5 to 10 mg twice daily. Tofacitinib exposure lasted 6 to 18 months, followed by 6 months off drug.

From germline, CDR1 is ENHRY and CDR2 SYGVKD. This CDR3 has 14 amino acids. The ends lost 4 bases at V and 5 bases at J; junction bases unmatched: 5. Extracted RNA was reverse transcribed into cDNA, the sequencing template. Profiling relied on immunoSEQ multiplex PCR, and the TCRdb table lists in-frame clones only, not all of them. Among roughly 180,000 clones listed, roughly 65% were seen once. The receptor's source is a human donor with alopecia areata. The rearrangement uses TRBV10-3 and TRBJ1-1; 9 bases map to TRBD1. This specimen consisted of CD4+ T cells sorted from blood, obtained at week 0. The CDR3 DNA sequence: TGTGCCATCAGTGGTGACAGGGGGGGTACTGAAGCTTTCTTT. It translates to CAISGDRGGTEAFF.